These 2 T cell receptor beta chains were all obtained from the same sample, sequenced in a study of T cells after yellow fever vaccination. Each CDR3 protein is one row after TCRdb ran MiXCR on the 5' RACE reads. This table holds about 180,000 distinct CDR3 sequences, approximately 6.2% found once. The sequenced sample was CD4+ T cells sorted from PBMCs, obtained on the day of the first yellow fever vaccination. These receptors came from a man aged 18 to 30 who received the YFV17D yellow fever vaccine.

V and J are TRBV20-1 and TRBJ1-2; D remains unclear. This CDR3 region has 13 residues. Trimming took off 0 bases at V and 0 bases at J, with 5 bases between the two ends. Germline CDR1 is DFQATT and CDR2 is SNEGSKA (reference sequence). CDR3 in amino acids: CSAREITNYGYTF. CDR3 DNA: TGCAGTGCTAGAGAAATAACTAACTATGGCTACACCTTC.

V usage is TRBV7-2 and J usage is TRBJ1-1, with 8 bases lining up with TRBD1. The CDR3 is 15 amino acids. CDR1 SGHTA and CDR2 FQGNSA come from the germline V gene. V shed 7 bases, J shed 5 bases, and the junction held 12 bases outside the gene matches. CDR3 loop: CASNPRGPAGTEAFF. Here the CDR3 DNA reads TGTGCCAGCAACCCCAGGGGGCCAGCGGGTACTGAAGCTTTCTTT.